One and the same sample provided the 26 T cell receptor beta chains below, sequenced in a study of T cells expressing NK-cell markers. For each CDR3 protein, TCRdb gives one entry from its re-call of the 5' RACE reads, without DNA. This table holds about 150,000 distinct CDR3 sequences. The sample comprised blood T cells: a sorted CD56 or NKG2C T cell subset, CD4+ or CD8+ T cells, or bulk PBMC T cells (not recorded which). The receptors come from a woman in her forties or fifties in good health.

The genes are TRBV25-1 and TRBJ2-5; the TCRdb D gene call, TRBD1, has no DNA to confirm it. The CDR3 loop spans 14 amino acids. Looked up from germline, CDR1 is MGHDK and CDR2 is SYGVNS. CDR3 residues: CASRLTGYQETQYF.

The chain couples TRBV20-1 to TRBJ2-7; the TRBD2 assignment by TCRdb is unverifiable without DNA. Germline-derived CDR1 and CDR2 are DFQATT and SNEGSKA (reference sequence). The CDR3 sequence is 14 residues long. CDR3 in amino acids: CSAPSGRGLGEQYF.

V is TRBV6-1 and J is TRBJ1-1; TCRdb proposes TRBD1, but this gene call is untestable without DNA. Germline V CDR1 and CDR2: MNHNS, SASEGT. The CDR3 totals 13 residues. The CDR3 sequence is CASNHRLNTEAFF.

The V and J genes are TRBV12-3 or TRBV12-4 and TRBJ2-1; the D gene TCRdb calls, TRBD2, cannot be checked with no DNA. This CDR3 spans 15 amino acids. CDR3 residues: CASSSGLAVYNEQFF.

The rearrangement uses TRBV7-9 and TRBJ2-3; TCRdb designates TRBD2, a call that cannot be tested without DNA. The CDR3 length is 14 residues. Germline V gene lookup returns CDR1 SEHNR and CDR2 FQNEAQ (reference sequence). CDR3 in amino acids: CASSIGGPTDTQYF.

The CDR3 region is CATRGAHLRETQYF. The V call is TRBV15, the J call TRBJ2-5; there is no DNA to check the TCRdb D call of TRBD2. CDR1 and CDR2 from the germline V gene are LNHNV and YYDKDF (reference sequence). The CDR3 loop spans 14 amino acids.

This CDR3 reads CATPIRDRGYNEQFF. This chain joins TRBV2 and TRBJ2-1; there is no DNA to check the TCRdb D call of TRBD1. Looked up from germline, CDR1 is SNHLY and CDR2 is FYNNEI. This CDR3 contains 15 residues.

The rearrangement links TRBV12-3 or TRBV12-4 to TRBJ1-1. The CDR3 totals 13 residues. CDR3 loop: CASSSTGSTEAFF.

This chain joins TRBV5-1 and TRBJ2-3; TCRdb designates TRBD2, a call that cannot be tested without DNA. The CDR3 is 15 residues long. The germline CDR1 and CDR2 sequences are SGHRS and YFSETQ. The CDR3 loop reads CASSLGAGDFNTQYF.

The rearrangement uses TRBV6-2 or TRBV6-3 and TRBJ2-7. Germline V gene data show CDR1 as MNHEY and CDR2 as SVGEGT. CDR3 length: 14 amino acids. CDR3 sequence: CASSYKGDYYEQYF.

The chain has TRBV7-9 and TRBJ2-1; TCRdb calls TRBD2, which cannot be checked without DNA. This CDR3 has 15 residues. The germline V gene encodes CDR1 SEHNR and CDR2 FQNEAQ (reference sequence). The CDR3 loop is CASSHLAGANNEQFF.

The J gene is TRBJ2-1, the V gene TRBV19; the D call from TCRdb, TRBD2, cannot be confirmed without DNA. The V gene's germline CDR1 is LNHDA and CDR2 SQIVND (reference sequence). CDR3 length: 13 amino acids. The CDR3 is CASSIAGVNEQFF.

This sequence joins TRBV27 and TRBJ2-2; as DNA is missing, the TRBD2 call by TCRdb cannot be tested. CDR3 size: 13 residues. The germline V gene encodes CDR1 MNHEY and CDR2 SMNVEV (reference sequence). The CDR3 loop is CASSPSHTGELFF.

The rearrangement joins TRBV13 to TRBJ1-4. The CDR3 is 16 residues long. CDR1 is PRHDT and CDR2 is FYEKMQ in the germline V gene (reference sequence). CDR3 region: CASRSRRAGRKEKLFF.

J is TRBJ2-6 and V is TRBV2; no DNA is available, so the TRBD2 call from TCRdb remains unchecked. This CDR3 contains 16 residues. Germline lookup yields CDR1 SNHLY and CDR2 FYNNEI. CDR3 sequence reads: CASSRDYPSGANVLTF.

This chain joins TRBV3-1 and TRBJ2-1; TCRdb picks TRBD2, but there is no DNA to check that call. Germline loops: CDR1 LGHDT, CDR2 YNNKEL (reference sequence). The CDR3 contains 15 residues. This chain's CDR3 is CASSQDTSSYNEQFF.

V is TRBV10-3 and J is TRBJ2-7; TCRdb returns TRBD1, unconfirmable since there is no DNA. Germline lookup yields CDR1 ENHRY and CDR2 SYGVKD. This CDR3 contains 15 residues. CDR3 residues: CAISPRDRTFYEQYF.

The V and J genes are TRBV15 and TRBJ2-2. This CDR3 comprises 15 residues. From germline, CDR1 is LNHNV and CDR2 YYDKDF (reference sequence). Here the CDR3 reads CATSRDKVETGELFF.

J is TRBJ2-3 and V is TRBV5-5. CDR3 length: 15 residues. From germline, CDR1 is SGHKS and CDR2 YYEKEE (reference sequence). CDR3 region: CASSLVSAGTDTQYF.

This chain links TRBV7-9 with TRBJ1-1; lacking DNA, the TRBD1 call made by TCRdb goes unchecked. Germline CDR1 is SEHNR and CDR2 is FQNEAQ (reference sequence). The CDR3 has 17 residues. The chain's CDR3 is CASSLGRGSPLNTEAFF.

This chain connects TRBV19 to TRBJ1-1. There are 16 residues in the CDR3. Germline lookup yields CDR1 LNHDA and CDR2 SQIVND (reference sequence). The CDR3 sequence is CASSIGFGVANTEAFF.

The V call is TRBV29-1, the J call TRBJ2-5; the TCRdb call, TRBD1, lacks DNA for checking. Germline V gene lookup returns CDR1 SQVTM and CDR2 ANQGSEA. The CDR3 extends over 17 amino acids. The chain's CDR3 is CSVEMVGDRGIRETQYF. The full variable domain, with the rest looked up from reference TRBV29-1 and TRBJ2-5, is SAVISQKPSRDICQRGTSLTIQCQVDSQVTMMFWYRQQPGQSLTLIATANQGSEATYESGFVIDKFPISRPNLTFSTLTVSNMSPEDSSIYLCSVEMVGDRGIRETQYFGPGTRLLVL.

V usage is TRBV7-9 and J usage is TRBJ1-2; TCRdb names TRBD1, which stays unverified in the absence of DNA. The CDR3 has 18 amino acids. Germline V gene lookup returns CDR1 SEHNR and CDR2 FQNEAQ (reference sequence). The CDR3 region is CASSSRTPTDRANYGYTF. Filled out from reference TRBV7-9 and TRBJ1-2, the complete variable domain reads DTGVSQNPRHKITKRGQNVTFRCDPISEHNRLYWYRQTLGQGPEFLTYFQNEAQLEKSRLLSDRFSAERPKGSFSTLEIQRTEQGDSAMYLCASSSRTPTDRANYGYTFGSGTRLTVV.

CDR3 region: CASRAGVGYNEQFF. The genes are TRBV2 and TRBJ2-1; there is no DNA to check the TCRdb D call of TRBD2. The CDR3 extends over 14 amino acids. CDR1 and CDR2 from the germline V gene are SNHLY and FYNNEI. The whole variable domain, filled in from reference TRBV2 and TRBJ2-1, reads EPEVTQTPSHQVTQMGQEVILRCVPISNHLYFYWYRQILGQKVEFLVSFYNNEISEKSEIFDDQFSVERPDGSNFTLKIRSTKLEDSAMYFCASRAGVGYNEQFFGPGTRLTVL.

This chain's CDR3 is CASSYSMAAGQFF. V and J are TRBV6-5 and TRBJ2-1; TCRdb selects TRBD2, and the lack of DNA leaves this call unchecked. The CDR3 has 13 amino acids. Germline CDR1 is MNHEY and CDR2 is SVGAGI.

This chain joins TRBV7-7 and TRBJ2-5; absent DNA, TCRdb's TRBD1 call cannot be checked. Per the germline V gene, CDR1 is SSHAT and CDR2 is FNYEAQ (reference sequence). The CDR3 sequence is 18 residues long. CDR3 region: CASSLDIGQGRLQETQYF.